Only a few counts were recorded for the clone carrying this T cell receptor beta chain. Its antigen remains unknown. The primer mix had 60 Vbeta and 13 Jbeta primers. Profiling relied on immunoSEQ multiplex PCR, and the TCRdb table lists in-frame clones only, not all of them. This sample has roughly 150,000 clones, with around a tenth found just once. These data originate in a study of cytomegalovirus exposure and HLA in healthy donors. Study-level results: The study listed under 200 cytomegalovirus-associated TCR beta chains. Clonal expansion was found to be greater in HLA-associated TCR beta chains than in equally common others in a later analysis. Most TCR beta V segments were productive about 90% or about 30% of the time in an earlier analysis. Reports state that TCR beta sequences accurately predicted most subjects' HLA-A and HLA-B alleles.

CDR1 and CDR2 from the germline V gene are SGHTA and FQGNSA. This CDR3 has 17 amino acids. The V gene end was trimmed by 2 bases and the J gene end by 1 base; junction bases not matched to a gene: 7. The TCR comes from a male donor in good health and CMV-seronegative. The chain joins TRBV7-2 to TRBJ2-3, with 9 bases aligning to TRBD2. Sequencing was carried out using PBMCs. In DNA form, the CDR3 reads TGTGCCAGCAGCTTAATAGGAGCGGGGGGACGCACAGATACGCAGTATTTT. Protein sequence: CASSLIGAGGRTDTQYF.